Shown below are 10 T cell receptor beta chains from a single sample sequenced in a study of regulatory T cells in long-lasting Graves disease. Both iRepertoire HTBI primers and Arm-PCR of CDR3 regions were used to build the TCR beta libraries. TCRdb redid the calling of the multiplex PCR reads with MiXCR, one entry per CDR3 protein. The sample yields fewer than 650,000 distinct CDR3 sequences, roughly 15% seen once. Time point indicated: newly diagnosed GD, antithyroid drugs for less than 3 months. TCR sequences were obtained from RNA taken from PBMCs. These records were also assigned to another study, of T cells in Graves' hyperthyroidism and ophthalmopathy.

Sequenced material: peripheral blood mononuclear cells (PBMCs), taken at new diagnosis, from a patient treated with antithyroid drugs. Receptors originate from a woman aged 25 to 39 with Graves disease.

In this sample, this clonotype turned up a few times. This rearrangement joins TRBV5-1 to TRBJ2-2, with D possibly being TRBD2 (6 bases). The germline gives CDR1 SGHRS, CDR2 YFSETQ. CDR3 size: 15 residues. V dropped 4 bases and J dropped 2 bases, with 12 bases sitting between them. CDR3 sequence (DNA): TGCGCCAGCAGCCTGGGACTCCGAAACACCGGGGAGCTGTTTTTT. Its protein product is CASSLGLRNTGELFF.

This clonotype has ten or more counts. The chain couples TRBV20-1 to TRBJ2-7; TRBD1 agrees at 10 bases. Trimming took 5 bases from V and 0 from J; bases not matched to a gene: 13. Germline CDR1 is DFQATT and CDR2 is SNEGSKA (reference sequence). There are 17 residues in the CDR3. CDR3 coding DNA: TGCAGTGCTGACGACAGGGGGCGGAGCGGGGGCTCCTACGAGCAGTACTTC. Translated, it gives CSADDRGRSGGSYEQYF.

This clonotype came up a few times. This chain connects TRBV28 to TRBJ2-7; D gene unclear. V lost 5 bases and J lost 0, with 8 bases in between. Germline lookup yields CDR1 MDHEN and CDR2 SYDVKM. There are 13 residues in the CDR3. This chain's CDR3 is CASSDTSSYEQYF. Here the CDR3 DNA reads TGTGCCAGCAGTGACACGAGCTCCTACGAGCAGTACTTC. The full variable domain, rest sourced from reference TRBV28 and TRBJ2-7, is DVKVTQSSRYLVKRTGEKVFLECVQDMDHENMFWYRQDPGLGLRLIYFSYDVKMKEKGDIPEGYSVSREKKERFSLILESASTNQTSMYLCASSDTSSYEQYFGPGTRLTVT.

In regard to this clonotype: Germline is not matched at one junction end, which may reflect a read error. This chain uses TRBV27 with TRBJ2-7; the match to TRBD2 covers 10 bases. Per germline, CDR1 MNHEY and CDR2 SMNVEV (reference sequence). This CDR3 contains 16 residues. CDR3 amino acids: CASSFSKLAGSYGQYF. The DNA of the CDR3 is TGTGCCAGCAGTTTTTCCAAACTAGCGGGGTCCTACGGGCAGTACTTC.

The gene calls are TRBV6-1 and TRBJ2-3; D might be TRBD2 (5 bases). Trimming cost V 7 bases and J 9 bases, with 17 bases left between them. Germline V CDR1 and CDR2: MNHNS, SASEGT. This CDR3 region has 13 residues. CDR3 coding DNA: TGTGCCAGCACCCTAGCTTCCGAGCGCACGCAGTATTTT. It codes for CASTLASERTQYF.

This clonotype showed up just a few times. The chain joins TRBV27 to TRBJ2-7, with D perhaps TRBD1 or TRBD2 (5 bases each). V dropped 4 bases and J dropped 4 bases, with 17 bases sitting between them. The CDR3 has 15 amino acids. The germline V gene encodes CDR1 MNHEY and CDR2 SMNVEV (reference sequence). The CDR3 region is CASSSPGLGTYEQYF. The CDR3 DNA sequence: TGTGCCAGCAGTTCCCCGGGGCTCGGTACTTACGAGCAGTACTTC.

The rearrangement uses TRBV5-1 and TRBJ2-7, with 9 positions matching TRBD1. J was trimmed by 5 bases and V by 4 bases; bases with no gene match: 10. This CDR3 has 15 residues. Germline CDR1 reads SGHRS; CDR2 reads YFSETQ. DNA for the CDR3: TGCGCCAGCAGCCTTCGACAGGGGGGGTTGGACGAGCAGTACTTC. This sequence encodes CASSLRQGGLDEQYF.

This clonotype was counted a single time. The J gene is TRBJ2-2, the V gene TRBV14, with 7 positions matching TRBD1. CDR1 and CDR2 from the germline V gene are SGHDN and FVKESK. This CDR3 has 16 amino acids. With V trimmed by 6 bases and J by 1 base, 8 bases remained unmatched. CDR3 in DNA: TGTGCCAGCAGTCTCAGGGGGATAAGGAACACCGGGGAGCTGTTTTTT. This sequence encodes CASSLRGIRNTGELFF.

This clonotype was detected only a few times. The genes are TRBV6-2 or TRBV6-3 and TRBJ2-5, with a possible D match to TRBD1 (5 bases). In germline, CDR1 is MNHEY, CDR2 SVGEGT. CDR3 size: 14 residues. The V gene lost 6 bases and the J gene lost 5 bases, with 16 bases spanning the gap. CDR3 sequence reads: CASSLPWGRETQYF. The CDR3 bases are TGTGCCAGCAGCCTACCCTGGGGCCGGGAGACCCAGTACTTC.

The rearrangement joins TRBV20-1 to TRBJ2-1; D ambiguous. The V end lost 6 bases, the J end lost 5 bases, and 17 bases lay between the germline ends. The CDR3 has 14 residues. Germline V CDR1 and CDR2: DFQATT, SNEGSKA (reference sequence). The chain's CDR3 is CSAPHLARHNEQFF. For the CDR3, the DNA is TGCAGTGCCCCCCATTTGGCTAGACACAATGAGCAGTTCTTC.